These 9 T cell receptor beta chains came from one sample sequenced in a study of blood T cell repertoires in COVID-19. Profiled with immunoSEQ multiplex PCR; TCRdb holds only in-frame clones, not every one. The sample lists 400,000 or so clones; about 87% were seen once. The sequenced sample was PBMCs or T cells enriched from blood (not recorded which). These receptors were taken from a man aged 35-49 years in a cohort exposed to, infected with or recovered from COVID-19 (not recorded which).

This chain joins TRBV11-2 and TRBJ1-6; no definite D call. In germline, CDR1 is SGHAT, CDR2 FQNNGV. V dropped 3 bases and J dropped 10 bases, with 13 bases sitting between them. The CDR3 has 14 residues. The CDR3 nucleotides read TGTGCCAGCAGCTTTTATGATCTTAGATCACCCCTCCACTTT. As protein: CASSFYDLRSPLHF.

This rearrangement joins TRBV7-9 to TRBJ1-1; TRBD1 matches at 9 bases. The CDR3 loop spans 14 amino acids. With 5 bases clipped from V and 5 bases from J, the junction kept 6 bases outside the gene matches. Looked up from germline, CDR1 is SEHNR and CDR2 is FQNEAQ (reference sequence). CDR3 bases: TGTGCCAGCAGCGGACAGGGGTTAGGGACTGAAGCTTTCTTT. Translating it yields CASSGQGLGTEAFF.

This chain uses TRBV3-1 (or the pseudogene TRBV3-2) with TRBJ1-1, with TRBD1 matching 10 bases. The CDR3 runs to 13 residues. The V gene's germline CDR1 is LGHDT and CDR2 YNNKEL (reference sequence). V shed 8 bases, J shed 4 bases, and the junction held 4 bases outside the gene matches. The CDR3 DNA is TGTGCCAGCCACCGACAGGGGGCCACTGAAGCTTTCTTT. It specifies CASHRQGATEAFF.

V gene TRBV5-4 combines with J gene TRBJ2-7, with TRBD2 matching 12 bases. Trimming at V came to 0 bases and at J to 4 bases, leaving 8 bases not matched to a gene. CDR3 size: 17 residues. Looked up from germline, CDR1 is SGHNT and CDR2 is YYREEE (reference sequence). The CDR3 protein is CASSLALAGGSPYEQYF. In nucleotides, the CDR3 is TGTGCCAGCAGCTTGGCCCTAGCGGGAGGGAGTCCTTACGAGCAGTACTTC.

The V gene is TRBV6-5, the J gene TRBJ1-3; D is unresolved. The V and J ends lost 7 bases and 0 bases respectively, with 10 bases between them. In germline, CDR1 is MNHEY, CDR2 SVGAGI. The CDR3 is 14 amino acids. This CDR3 reads CASNGPGSGNTIYF. As DNA, the CDR3 is TGTGCCAGCAATGGGCCTGGCTCTGGAAACACCATATATTTT.

The chain is built from TRBV6-1 and TRBJ2-3, with D tentatively TRBD1 (6 bases). Germline CDR1 reads MNHNS; CDR2 reads SASEGT. The CDR3 totals 16 residues. Trimming shortened V by 4 bases and J by 0 bases, and 14 bases separated the two germline ends. This CDR3 is CASSVGRQVSTDTQYF. As DNA, the CDR3 is TGTGCCAGCAGTGTCGGGCGACAGGTCAGCACAGATACGCAGTATTTT.

The rearrangement links TRBV9 to TRBJ2-3; 7 bases are shared with TRBD1. V gave up 0 bases and J gave up 1 base; unmatched junction bases: 2. The CDR3 has 15 residues. The germline CDR1 and CDR2 sequences are SGDLS and YYNGEE. The DNA for the CDR3 is TGTGCCAGCAGCGTAGCCCAGGGGGGCACAGATACGCAGTATTTT. Its translation is CASSVAQGGTDTQYF. Filled out from reference TRBV9 and TRBJ2-3, the complete variable domain reads DSGVTQTPKHLITATGQRVTLRCSPRSGDLSVYWYQQSLDQGLQFLIQYYNGEERAKGNILERFSAQQFPDLHSELNLSSLELGDSALYFCASSVAQGGTDTQYFGPGTRLTVL.

This clone was seen ten or more times. V usage is TRBV27 and J usage is TRBJ1-1; TRBD1 matches 7 bases. V was pared by 3 bases and J by 6 bases, with 7 bases of the junction left unmatched. Germline values: CDR1 MNHEY, CDR2 SMNVEV (reference sequence). The CDR3 loop spans 14 amino acids. CDR3 residues: CASSFRGTDSEAFF. The CDR3 nucleotides are TGTGCCAGCAGTTTCAGGGGGACAGACTCTGAAGCTTTCTTT.

V and J are TRBV27 and TRBJ1-2; the match to TRBD1 covers 7 bases. Germline trimming cut 5 bases from V and 7 bases from J; bases unmatched to any gene: 13. The CDR3 is 15 residues long. CDR1 and CDR2 (germline): MNHEY, SMNVEV (reference sequence). The CDR3 is CASSLGYGGGVGYTF. The CDR3, as DNA: TGTGCCAGCAGTCTAGGGTATGGAGGGGGCGTTGGCTACACCTTC.